The rows below give T cell receptor beta chains drawn from one sample of a study of T cell responses to AZD1222 COVID-19 vaccine. Profiling relied on immunoSEQ multiplex PCR, and the TCRdb table lists in-frame clones only, not all of them. The sample lists tens of thousands of clones; approximately 84% were seen once. This sample comprised peripheral blood, obtained on day 0 of AZD1222 vaccination. These receptors all stem from an adult in good health. Each CDR3 is given with its conserved first and last residue. The order of the fields is V gene, J gene, D gene, clone size, CDR3 protein, CDR3 DNA. D genes are given only for firm matches. Clone size, where shown, is once, few, many, or a class for clones that have expanded.

TRBV4-3	TRBJ1-5	NA	NA	CASSQESNQPQHF	TGCGCCAGCAGCCAAGAGAGCAATCAGCCCCAGCATTTT
TRBV5-6	TRBJ1-1	NA	NA	CASSLGGRGMGTEAFF	TGTGCCAGCAGCTTGGGGGGCAGGGGCATGGGCACTGAAGCTTTCTTT
TRBV19	TRBJ2-7	NA	few	CASSTDRTYEQYF	TGTGCCAGTAGTACCGACAGGACCTACGAGCAGTACTTC
TRBV5-1	TRBJ1-1	NA	once	CASSLEGEAFF	TGCGCCAGCAGCTTGGAGGGAGAAGCTTTCTTT
TRBV18	TRBJ2-5	NA	NA	CASSPTGTDSETQYF	TGTGCCAGCTCACCTACCGGGACGGACTCAGAGACCCAGTACTTC
TRBV3-1/TRBV3-2	TRBJ1-3	TRBD1	NA	CASSQLDRALNTIYF	TGTGCCAGCAGCCAATTGGACAGGGCCTTAAACACCATATATTTT
TRBV7-2	TRBJ2-7	NA	NA	CASSTTRDHEQYF	TGTGCCAGCAGCACAACCAGGGACCACGAGCAGTACTTC
TRBV7-8	TRBJ2-3	NA	NA	CASSFRGGDTQYF	TGTGCCAGCAGCTTCAGGGGCGGAGATACGCAGTATTTT
TRBV5-6	TRBJ2-1	NA	NA	CASSLLDSRPSRRYNEQFF	TGTGCCAGCAGCTTGTTAGATTCTCGACCTTCAAGGAGGTACAATGAGCAGTTCTTC
TRBV5-6	TRBJ1-6	NA	NA	CASSRRAVNSPLHF	TGTGCCAGCAGCCGGAGGGCGGTAAATTCACCCCTCCACTTT
TRBV19	TRBJ1-5	NA	NA	CASSMNGRGNQPQHF	TGTGCCAGTAGTATGAATGGGAGGGGAAATCAGCCCCAGCATTTT
TRBV5-1	TRBJ1-2	NA	NA	CASSLERVGYGYTF	TGCGCCAGCAGCTTGGAACGTGTGGGGTATGGCTACACCTTC
TRBV2	TRBJ1-2	NA	NA	CASSDGGDIEFNYGYTF	TGTGCCAGCAGTGATGGTGGCGATATAGAATTTAACTATGGCTACACCTTC
TRBV28	TRBJ1-2	TRBD1	once	CASRTGTGEYGYTF	TGTGCCAGCAGAACCGGGACAGGGGAATATGGCTACACCTTC
TRBV19	TRBJ1-2	TRBD1	NA	CASSWGKTGVDTF	TGTGCCAGTAGTTGGGGGAAAACAGGGGTTGACACCTTC
TRBV4-1	TRBJ2-5	TRBD1	NA	CASSDPGTGLETQYF	TGCGCCAGCAGCGACCCCGGGACAGGGCTCGAGACCCAGTACTTC